The clone carrying this TCR beta chain was detected many times. The authors ran a second PCR of about 6 to 11 cycles using a sample-barcoded 5' primer and a J-beta primer mix. TCRdb called the 5' RACE reads again in MiXCR, with one record for every CDR3 protein. The data show 710,000 or so distinct CDR3 sequences, with over 20% seen just once and under 25% held by the top ten. The record originates from a study of blood T cells in healthy people across ages. Every donor gave approximately 10 milliliters of peripheral blood. The TCR originated in a man between 65 and 80 years old in good health. The sequencing sample was made of blood.

CDR3 sequence reads: CASSLEVRNEQFF. The DNA for the CDR3 is TGCGCCAGCAGCTTGGAGGTCCGCAATGAGCAGTTCTTC. The V call is TRBV5-1, the J call TRBJ2-1; D not certain. The germline V gene has CDR1 SGHRS and CDR2 YFSETQ. V lost 0 bases to trimming and J lost 6 bases, with 7 bases between them. CDR3 length: 13 amino acids.